This TCR beta chain was sequenced for a study of molecular identifiers for immune sequencing clone quantification. TCRdb recomputed calls from the PCR reads with MiXCR, one row per CDR3 protein. In the table there are under 600,000 distinct CDR3 sequences, about a fifth of which are singletons. This CDR3 contains 16 residues. The germline V gene encodes CDR1 SSHAT and CDR2 FNYEAQ (reference sequence). This clonotype was picked up many times. The antigen is not known. The junction departs from the called germline gene at one end, perhaps through a read error. Findings of the study overall: Detecting spiked Jurkat TCR RNA from one cell among roughly 1 million naive cells was reportedly possible.

Sample: naive CD8+ T cells from blood, with Jurkat cell RNA spiked in. The subset here: FACS-sorted CD8+CD4-CCR7+CD45RA+ naive T cells. The clonotype comes from a human donor in good health. Some libraries in this study had Jurkat cell RNA spiked in. This chain links TRBV7-7 with TRBJ1-4, with D possibly being TRBD1 (6 bases). The CDR3 DNA reads as TGTGCTAGCAGCCCCGTAGCCACAGGGAATAATGAAAAACTGTTTTTT. Translating it yields CASSPVATGNNEKLFF. Combining the CDR3 with reference TRBV7-7 and TRBJ1-4 gives the whole variable domain GAGVSQSPRYKVTKRGQDVTLRCDPISSHATLYWYQQALGQGPEFLTYFNYEAQPDKSGLPSDRFSAERPEGSISTLTIQRTEQRDSAMYRCASSPVATGNNEKLFFGSGTQLSVL.